These T cell receptor beta chains were read from a single sample in a study of CXCR3-negative and CXCR3-positive naive CD8 T cells. TCRdb reprocessed the 5' RACE reads and stores each CDR3 protein as one record, lacking DNA. The sample holds roughly 120,000 distinct CDR3 sequences. Sample: naive CXCR3+ CD8+ T cells from blood. The receptors stem from a human donor in good health. Some clones in this sample may be carry-over from other donors' samples. CDR3s include the opening cysteine and the closing phenylalanine or tryptophan.

V	J	CDR3
TRBV3-1	TRBJ1-1	CASSFDRENTEAFF
TRBV29-1	TRBJ2-7	CSVEFPGGYEQYF
TRBV7-2	TRBJ2-7	CASRSPGAREQYF
TRBV7-9	TRBJ2-7	CASSLEEDYEQYF
TRBV9	TRBJ2-7	CASSSSGTGTPEQYF
TRBV6-2/TRBV6-3	TRBJ2-7	CASSLAGATYEQYF
TRBV27	TRBJ2-1	CASSLSFGQPSYNEQFF
TRBV6-6	TRBJ1-1	CATTGVTEAFF
TRBV14	TRBJ2-3	CASSWDRITDTQYF
TRBV10-1	TRBJ1-3	CASTVDTGPSGNTIYF
TRBV20-1	TRBJ2-1	CSATDSGVGTYNEQFF
TRBV19	TRBJ2-7	CATALTGLSYEQYF
TRBV29-1	TRBJ2-5	CSVATSGSQETQYF
TRBV4-3	TRBJ2-6	CASSQWIGSEVSGANVLTF
TRBV5-6	TRBJ2-7	CASSFGAGHEQYF
TRBV20-1	TRBJ2-1	CSASERASGIYGYYNEQFF
TRBV7-6	TRBJ2-1	CASSAELTPNEQFF
TRBV20-1	TRBJ2-1	CSARDRLAGVYNEQFF